This TCR beta chain was retrieved from a study of identical twins. No donor was unhealthy or non-Caucasian. The length of the CDR3 is 13 residues. Germline V gene lookup returns CDR1 SGHAT and CDR2 FQNNGV. Trimming stripped 5 bases from V and 8 bases from J, with 15 bases between. Template switching added a universal primer site; cDNA carried unique molecular identifiers. Each CDR3 protein is one row after TCRdb ran MiXCR on the 5' RACE reads. The sample includes more than 600,000 distinct CDR3 sequences, 15% to 20% of them seen just once. This clonotype was seen a handful of times. These sequences were also reported in another study, on T cells expressing NK-cell markers. That study reports: Cells sorted as CD3+CD56+NKG2C+, CD3+CD56+NKG2C- and CD3+CD56-NKG2C+ T cells supplied the TCR beta repertoires. One observes that, in a handful of donors, these clonotypes were also the leading ones within the CD3+CD56-NKG2C+ fraction.

The J gene is TRBJ1-2, the V gene TRBV11-2; D might be TRBD1 (5 bases). Sequenced: PBMCs. This receptor was identified in a young woman in good health. CDR3 sequence reads: CASSPRDRRGYTF. The CDR3 nucleotides read TGTGCCAGCAGCCCCCGGGACCGGAGAGGCTACACCTTC.